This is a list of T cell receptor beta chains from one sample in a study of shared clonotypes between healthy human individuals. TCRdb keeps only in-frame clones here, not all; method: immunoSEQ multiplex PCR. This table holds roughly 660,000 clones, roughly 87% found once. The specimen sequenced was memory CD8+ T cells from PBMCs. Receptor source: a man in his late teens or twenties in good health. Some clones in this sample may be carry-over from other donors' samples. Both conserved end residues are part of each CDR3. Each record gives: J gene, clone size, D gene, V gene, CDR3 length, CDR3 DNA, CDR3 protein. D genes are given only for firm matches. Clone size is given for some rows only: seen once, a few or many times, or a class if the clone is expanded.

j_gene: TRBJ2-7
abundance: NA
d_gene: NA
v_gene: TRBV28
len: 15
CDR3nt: TGTGCCAGCAGTCCTGACCCAGGGGACCAATACGAGCAGTACTTC
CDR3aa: CASSPDPGDQYEQYF

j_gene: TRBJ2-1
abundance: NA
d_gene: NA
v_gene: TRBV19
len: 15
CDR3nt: TGTGCCAGTAGATCCGGGACATCTTACTACAATGAGCAGTTCTTC
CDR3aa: CASRSGTSYYNEQFF

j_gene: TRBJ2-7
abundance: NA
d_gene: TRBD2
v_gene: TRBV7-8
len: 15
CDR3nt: TGTGCCAGCAGCCCTCCGGGACTAGCGGGAGCCGAGCAGTACTTC
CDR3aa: CASSPPGLAGAEQYF

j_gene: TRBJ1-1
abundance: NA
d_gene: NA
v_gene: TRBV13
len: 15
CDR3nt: TGTGCCAGCAGCTTAGGGGTAGGGGTTGGCACTGAAGCTTTCTTT
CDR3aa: CASSLGVGVGTEAFF

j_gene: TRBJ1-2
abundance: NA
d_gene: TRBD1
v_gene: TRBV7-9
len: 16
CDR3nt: TGTGCCAGCAGCCCTTACGCAGGGGGCCATGGCTATGGCTACACCTTC
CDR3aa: CASSPYAGGHGYGYTF

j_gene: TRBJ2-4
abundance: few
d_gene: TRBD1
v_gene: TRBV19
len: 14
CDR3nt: TGTGCCAGTACCACCGCAGGACAGGGAAACATTCAGTACTTC
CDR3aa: CASTTAGQGNIQYF

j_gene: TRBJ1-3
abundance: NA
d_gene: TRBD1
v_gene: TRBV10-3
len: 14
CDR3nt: TGTGCCATCAAAAGGACAGGGCCTGGAAACACCATATATTTT
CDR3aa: CAIKRTGPGNTIYF

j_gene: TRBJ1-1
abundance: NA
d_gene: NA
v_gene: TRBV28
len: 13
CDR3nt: TGTGCCAGCAGTTCCGGCAGCAACACTGAAGCTTTCTTT
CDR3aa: CASSSGSNTEAFF

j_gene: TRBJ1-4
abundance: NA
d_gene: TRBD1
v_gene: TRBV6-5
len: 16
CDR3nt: TGTGCCAGCAGTTGGGGACAGGCAGCAACTAATGAAAAACTGTTTTTT
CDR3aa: CASSWGQAATNEKLFF

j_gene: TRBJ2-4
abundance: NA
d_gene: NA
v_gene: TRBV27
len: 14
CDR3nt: TGTGCCAGCTCTGGGGGGCTAGCCAAAAACATTCAGTACTTC
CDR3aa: CASSGGLAKNIQYF

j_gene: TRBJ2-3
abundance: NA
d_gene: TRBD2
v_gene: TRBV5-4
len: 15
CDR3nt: TGTGCCAGCAGCTTGCTAGCGGGAGACCAAGATACGCAGTATTTT
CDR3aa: CASSLLAGDQDTQYF

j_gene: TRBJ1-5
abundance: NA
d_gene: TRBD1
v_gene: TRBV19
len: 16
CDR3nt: TGTGCCAGTAGTATAGGAAAGGGGGCTTGGAATCAGCCCCAGCATTTT
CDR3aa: CASSIGKGAWNQPQHF

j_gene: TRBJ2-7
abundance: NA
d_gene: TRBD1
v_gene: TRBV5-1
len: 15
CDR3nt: TGCGCCAGCAGCTTTATAACAGGGGTGGACTACGAGCAGTACTTC
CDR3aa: CASSFITGVDYEQYF

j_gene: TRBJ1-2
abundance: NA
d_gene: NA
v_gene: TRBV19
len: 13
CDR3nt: TGTGCCAGTATCAGCGACAGCCACTATGGCTACACCTTC
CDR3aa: CASISDSHYGYTF

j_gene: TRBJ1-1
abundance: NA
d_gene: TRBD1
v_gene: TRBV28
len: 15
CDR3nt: TGTGCCAGCAGTTCCTACCCGGGACAGGCCACTGAAGCTTTCTTT
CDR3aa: CASSSYPGQATEAFF

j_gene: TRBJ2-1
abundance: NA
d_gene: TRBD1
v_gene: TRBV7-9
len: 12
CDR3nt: TGTGGACAGGGCCAGGTATACAATGAGCAGTTCTTC
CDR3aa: CGQGQVYNEQFF

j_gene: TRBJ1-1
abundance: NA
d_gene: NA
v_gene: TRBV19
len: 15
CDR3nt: TGTGCCAGTAGTATGAAGGGGCGGGTTAGCACTGAAGCTTTCTTT
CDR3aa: CASSMKGRVSTEAFF

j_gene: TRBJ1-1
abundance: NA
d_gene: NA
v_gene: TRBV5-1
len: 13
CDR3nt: TGCGCCAGCAGCACGGTTGGGTACACTGAAGCTTTCTTT
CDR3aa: CASSTVGYTEAFF

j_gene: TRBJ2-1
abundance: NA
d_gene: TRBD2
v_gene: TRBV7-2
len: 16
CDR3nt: TGTGCCAGCAGCTCACTAAGCGGGAAGACCTACAATGAGCAGTTCTTC
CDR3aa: CASSSLSGKTYNEQFF

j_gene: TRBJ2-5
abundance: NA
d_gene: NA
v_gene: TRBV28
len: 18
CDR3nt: TGTGCCAGCGGAGGCGGGACAGGGAGCGGGGGGTACCAAGAGACCCAGTACTTC
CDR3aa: CASGGGTGSGGYQETQYF

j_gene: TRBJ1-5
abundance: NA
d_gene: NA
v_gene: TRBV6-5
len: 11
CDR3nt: TGTGCCAGCAGTTACTCGGTGGCTCAGCATTTT
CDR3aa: CASSYSVAQHF

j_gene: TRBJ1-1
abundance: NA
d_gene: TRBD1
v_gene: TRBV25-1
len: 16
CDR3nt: TGTGCCAGCAGAAACAACGCCAAGGGACAGCAATCCGAAGCTTTCTTT
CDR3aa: CASRNNAKGQQSEAFF

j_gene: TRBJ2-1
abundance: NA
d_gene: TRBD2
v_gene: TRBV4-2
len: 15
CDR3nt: TGTGCCAGCCTCGACTATAGCGGGAGTTTAAATGAGCAGTTCTTC
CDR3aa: CASLDYSGSLNEQFF

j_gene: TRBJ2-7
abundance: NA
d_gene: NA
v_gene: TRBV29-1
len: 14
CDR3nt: TGCAGCGTTCTGGGACTTAATAGCTCCTACGAGCAGTACTTC
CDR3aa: CSVLGLNSSYEQYF

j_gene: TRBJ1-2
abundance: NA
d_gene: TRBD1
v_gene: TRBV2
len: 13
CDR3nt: TGTGCCAGCAGGCCACAGGGGGCGCGAGGCTACACCTTC
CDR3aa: CASRPQGARGYTF

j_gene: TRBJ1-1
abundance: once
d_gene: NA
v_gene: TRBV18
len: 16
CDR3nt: TGTGCCAGCTCAAAGAGTACAGGGCTTATGAACACTGAAGCTTTCTTT
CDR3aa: CASSKSTGLMNTEAFF

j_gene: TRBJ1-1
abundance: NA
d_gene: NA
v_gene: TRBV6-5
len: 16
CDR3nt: TGTGCCAGCAGTTCCTGGGGCCTGAACTTGAACACTGAAGCTTTCTTT
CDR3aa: CASSSWGLNLNTEAFF

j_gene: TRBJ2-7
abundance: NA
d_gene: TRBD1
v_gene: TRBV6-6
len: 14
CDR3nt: TGTGCCAGCAGTTCCACGGGACAGATCTACGAGCAGTACTTC
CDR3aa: CASSSTGQIYEQYF

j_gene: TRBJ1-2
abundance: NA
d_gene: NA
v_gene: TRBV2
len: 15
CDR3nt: TGTGCCAGCAGTGATCCGGGGGGCGGGTTCTATGGCTACACCTTC
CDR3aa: CASSDPGGGFYGYTF

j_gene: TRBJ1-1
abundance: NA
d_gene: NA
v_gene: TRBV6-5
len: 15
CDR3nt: TGTGCCAGCAGTTATTTTGACGGGGCATCCACTGAAGCTTTCTTT
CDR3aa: CASSYFDGASTEAFF

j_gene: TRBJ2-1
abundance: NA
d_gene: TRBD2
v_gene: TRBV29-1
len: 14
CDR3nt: TGCAGCGTTGTACTAGCGGGAGTATCGGGAGAGCAGTTCTTC
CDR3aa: CSVVLAGVSGEQFF

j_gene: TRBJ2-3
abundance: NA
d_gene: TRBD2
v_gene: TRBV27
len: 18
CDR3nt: TGTGCCAGCAGGGGACTAGCGGAGTCCTGGGAGGGCACAGATACGCAGTATTTT
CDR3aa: CASRGLAESWEGTDTQYF

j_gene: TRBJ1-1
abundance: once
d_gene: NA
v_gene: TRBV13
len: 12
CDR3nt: TGTGCCAGCAGCTTGGGCGGACTTGAAGCTTTCTTT
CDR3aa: CASSLGGLEAFF

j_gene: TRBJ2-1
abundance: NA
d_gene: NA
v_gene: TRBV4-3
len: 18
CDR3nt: TGCGCCAGCAGCCAAGATAATATAGGTTTACTAGATTACAATGAGCAGTTCTTC
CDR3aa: CASSQDNIGLLDYNEQFF

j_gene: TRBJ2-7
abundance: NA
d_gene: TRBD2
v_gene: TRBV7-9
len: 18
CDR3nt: TGTGCCAGCAGCCCCAAGTCAGGACTAGCGGGAGGGCCCTACGAGCAGTACTTC
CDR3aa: CASSPKSGLAGGPYEQYF

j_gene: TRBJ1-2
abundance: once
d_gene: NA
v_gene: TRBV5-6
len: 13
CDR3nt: TGTGCCAGCAGCCCGTGGGCGAACTATGGCTACACCTTC
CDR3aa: CASSPWANYGYTF

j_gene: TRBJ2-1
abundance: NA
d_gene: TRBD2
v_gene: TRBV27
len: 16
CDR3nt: TGTGCCAGCATGGGGACTAGCGGACACTCCTACAATGAGCAGTTCTTC
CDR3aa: CASMGTSGHSYNEQFF

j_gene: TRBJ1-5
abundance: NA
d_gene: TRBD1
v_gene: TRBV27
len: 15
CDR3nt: TGTGCCAGCAGTTCTCGACAGGGAAGCAATCAGCCCCAGCATTTT
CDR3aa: CASSSRQGSNQPQHF

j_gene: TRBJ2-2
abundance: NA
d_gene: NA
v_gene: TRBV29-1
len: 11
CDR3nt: TGCAGCGGCTGGATCACCGGGGAGCTGTTTTTT
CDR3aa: CSGWITGELFF

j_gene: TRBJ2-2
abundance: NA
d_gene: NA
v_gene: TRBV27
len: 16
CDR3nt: TGTGCCAGCAGTTTGCTCGGCGACCTAAACACCGGGGAGCTGTTTTTT
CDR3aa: CASSLLGDLNTGELFF

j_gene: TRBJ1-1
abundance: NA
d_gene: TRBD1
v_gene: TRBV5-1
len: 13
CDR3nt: TGCGCCAGCAGCTCCCGGACAGGGGGTAAAGCTTTCTTT
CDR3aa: CASSSRTGGKAFF

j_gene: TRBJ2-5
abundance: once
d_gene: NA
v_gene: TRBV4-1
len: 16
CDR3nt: TGCGCCAGCAGCCAAGCCGTCGTGGCTAGCCAAGAGACCCAGTACTTC
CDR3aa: CASSQAVVASQETQYF

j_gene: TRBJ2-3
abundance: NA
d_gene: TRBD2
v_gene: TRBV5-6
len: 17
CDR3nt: TGTGCCAGCAGCTCCCCTAGGACTAGCGGGAGTACAGATACGCAGTATTTT
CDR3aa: CASSSPRTSGSTDTQYF

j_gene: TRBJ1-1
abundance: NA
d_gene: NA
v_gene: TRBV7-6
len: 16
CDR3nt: TGTGCCAGCAGCTTAGGTAAACAGATCACGAACACTGAAGCTTTCTTT
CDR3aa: CASSLGKQITNTEAFF

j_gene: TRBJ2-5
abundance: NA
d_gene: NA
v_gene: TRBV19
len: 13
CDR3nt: TGTGCCAGTAGCCCTGGCCGGCCAGAGACCCAGTACTTC
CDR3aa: CASSPGRPETQYF

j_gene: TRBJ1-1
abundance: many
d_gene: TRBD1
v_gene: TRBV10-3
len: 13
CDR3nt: TGTGCCGTCCGGCAGGGACAGGACACTGAAGCTTTCTTT
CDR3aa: CAVRQGQDTEAFF

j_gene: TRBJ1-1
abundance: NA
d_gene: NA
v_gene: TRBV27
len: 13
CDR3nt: TGTGCCAGCAGTTTATTAGGGGCTGATGAAGCTTTCTTT
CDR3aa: CASSLLGADEAFF

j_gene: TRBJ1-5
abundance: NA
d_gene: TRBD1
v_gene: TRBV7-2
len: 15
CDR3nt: TGTGCCAGCAGCTTAGACCGGACAGGGGGACAGCCCCAGCATTTT
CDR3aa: CASSLDRTGGQPQHF

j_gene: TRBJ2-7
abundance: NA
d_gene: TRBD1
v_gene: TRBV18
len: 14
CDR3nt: TGTGCCAGCTCCGGACAGGGGCCCTTGTACGAGCAGTACTTC
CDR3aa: CASSGQGPLYEQYF

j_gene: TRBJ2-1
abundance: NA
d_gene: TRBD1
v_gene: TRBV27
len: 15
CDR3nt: TGTGCCAGCAGAGTAGGGGACAGGAGCTACAATGAGCAGTTCTTC
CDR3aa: CASRVGDRSYNEQFF

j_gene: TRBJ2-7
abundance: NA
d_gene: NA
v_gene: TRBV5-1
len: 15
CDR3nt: TGCGCCAGCAGCGCTAAACTACAAGGACCCTACGAGCAGTACTTC
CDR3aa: CASSAKLQGPYEQYF

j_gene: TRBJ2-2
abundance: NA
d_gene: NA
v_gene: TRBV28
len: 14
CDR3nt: TGTGCCAGCAAAGGACAGCCGAACACCGGGGAGCTGTTTTTT
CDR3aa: CASKGQPNTGELFF

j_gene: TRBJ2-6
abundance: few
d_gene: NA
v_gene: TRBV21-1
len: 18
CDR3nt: TGTGCCAGCAGCCCCCGAGGACAGTGCCGCTCTGGGGCCAACGTCCTGACTTTC
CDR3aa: CASSPRGQCRSGANVLTF

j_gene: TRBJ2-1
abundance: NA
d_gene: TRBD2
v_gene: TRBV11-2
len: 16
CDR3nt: TGTGCCAGCAGCCCTTCGAAGCGGGAGGGATACAATGAGCAGTTCTTC
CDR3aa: CASSPSKREGYNEQFF

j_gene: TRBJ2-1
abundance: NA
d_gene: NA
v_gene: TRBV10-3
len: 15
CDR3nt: TGTGCCATCAGTGACCCCGCGGGAAACTACAATGAGCAGTTCTTC
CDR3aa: CAISDPAGNYNEQFF